This record concerns one T cell receptor (beta chain) sequence. The entry originates in a study of glioma-infiltrating T cells after dendritic cell vaccination. Across the study: At biweekly intervals, patients got three intradermal dendritic cell vaccine injections.

The primer mix had 60 V beta and 13 J beta primers. Only in-frame clones appear in the TCRdb table, and some are missing; sequencing was by immunoSEQ multiplex PCR. The table lists roughly 100,000 clones, roughly 80% of them singletons, with under 8% in the top ten. CDR3 length equals 15 residues. Germline values: CDR1 SGHRS, CDR2 YFSETQ. Trimming removed 0 bases from V and 1 base from J, with 9 bases in between. Indicated time point: after dendritic cell vaccination, including at tumor progression/relapse. The chain couples TRBV5-1 to TRBJ2-3; no reliable D call. This TCR was recovered from a human donor with glioblastoma. The source material was blood, sampled after dendritic cell vaccination. CDR3 DNA sequence: TGCGCCAGCAGCTTGGACGACACCCGCACAGATACGCAGTATTTT. Protein: CASSLDDTRTDTQYF.